This passage covers 28 T cell receptor beta chains from one sample sequenced in a study of cytomegalovirus exposure and HLA in healthy donors. The study ran its PCR with 60 Vbeta and 13 Jbeta primers. Generated by immunoSEQ multiplex PCR, the TCRdb table keeps only in-frame clones and is missing some. Of just under 95,000 clones listed, 81% are singletons. Material for sequencing was PBMCs. The receptors derive from a human donor in good health.

The CDR3 DNA reads as TGTGCCAGCAGCTTTATCGGGGTTACGCAGTATTTT. Its translation: CASSFIGVTQYF. The chain has TRBV5-8 and TRBJ2-3; maybe TRBD2 (5 bases). Germline CDR1 and CDR2: SGHTS and YDEGEE. V dropped 2 bases and J dropped 8 bases, with 9 bases sitting between them. The CDR3 is 12 amino acids.

This clone was observed once. This chain connects TRBV2 to TRBJ2-7; tentatively, D is TRBD2 (7 bases). The CDR3 loop spans 14 amino acids. The V and J ends lost 1 base and 6 bases respectively, with 13 bases between them. Germline assignment: CDR1 SNHLY and CDR2 FYNNEI. DNA of the CDR3: TGTGCCAGCAGTGAAGAGGGGGGGCGCAGCGAGCAGTACTTC. It encodes CASSEEGGRSEQYF.

DNA for the CDR3: TGCGCCAGCAGCCGCGGGGGTACCTCCTACGAGCAGTACTTC. It specifies CASSRGGTSYEQYF. The rearrangement uses TRBV4-1 and TRBJ2-5, with TRBD2 identical over 7 bases. Near its end, the DNA agrees better with TRBJ2-7, so the J call may be wrong. Germline V gives CDR1 MGHRA, CDR2 YSYEKL. CDR3 length equals 14 residues.

As DNA, the CDR3 is TGTGCCACCCGACGGACAGGGACCTACGAGCAGTACTTC. Amino acid sequence: CATRRTGTYEQYF. V and J are TRBV15 and TRBJ2-5; 8 bases fit TRBD1. The DNA end is more similar to TRBJ2-7, so the J call may be wrong. The V gene's germline CDR1 is LNHNV and CDR2 YYDKDF (reference sequence). This CDR3 contains 13 residues.

This clone was seen just once. CDR3 in DNA: TGTGCCAGCAGTTTACGGGGACTAGCGGGGATCGAGACCCAGTACTTC. Its protein is CASSLRGLAGIETQYF. V is TRBV27 and J is TRBJ2-5, with 13 bases fitting TRBD2. Germline CDR1 and CDR2: MNHEY and SMNVEV (reference sequence). The J segment lost 5 bases and the V segment lost 2 bases, leaving 5 bases of the junction unmatched. The CDR3 is 16 residues long.

The rearrangement links TRBV7-3 to TRBJ2-1; no firm D call. Trimming took off 3 bases at V and 5 bases at J, with 8 bases between the two ends. This CDR3 region has 13 residues. Germline values: CDR1 SGHTA, CDR2 FQGTGA. DNA for the CDR3: TGTGCCAGCAGCTTTAGACAAAACAATGAGCAGTTCTTC. It translates to CASSFRQNNEQFF.

This sequence joins TRBV7-9 and TRBJ2-7; 8 nucleotides agree with TRBD1. The CDR3 covers 14 residues. Germline V gives CDR1 SEHNR, CDR2 FQNEAQ (reference sequence). Unmatched junction bases numbered 9, after V lost 5 bases and J lost 6 bases. CDR3 bases: TGTGCCAGCAGCCCCGCCCAGACAGGGGCCGAGCAGTACTTC. Translated: CASSPAQTGAEQYF.

The chain has TRBV19 and TRBJ2-3, with D possibly being TRBD2 (6 bases). Trimming shortened V by 9 bases and J by 2 bases, and 15 bases separated the two germline ends. This CDR3 contains 14 residues. Germline CDR1 is LNHDA and CDR2 is SQIVND (reference sequence). CDR3 amino acids: CASSTGLVTDTQYF. The DNA for the CDR3 is TGTGCCAGCTCTACGGGACTCGTCACAGATACGCAGTATTTT.

The chain links TRBV6-4 to TRBJ1-1, with a possible D match to TRBD1 (6 bases). V was cut by 11 bases and J by 9 bases, with 16 bases left in between. Germline V gives CDR1 MRHNA, CDR2 SNTAGT. The CDR3 runs 11 residues. CDR3 amino acids: CAAAGGPKAFF. For the CDR3, the DNA is TGTGCCGCAGCGGGGGGGCCGAAAGCTTTCTTT.

This chain connects TRBV6-5 to TRBJ2-5, with 8 bases identical to TRBD1. Germline trimming cut 10 bases from V and 4 bases from J; bases unmatched to any gene: 11. The CDR3 spans 14 residues. Germline CDR1 and CDR2: MNHEY and SVGAGI. The CDR3 DNA follows: TGTGCCACCGGGCTCAGGGGGCGTAGAGAGACCCAGTACTTC. This translates into CATGLRGRRETQYF.

This clone was counted only a few times. The chain carries TRBV7-9 and TRBJ2-1, with D possibly TRBD2 on 5 matching bases. The ends were cut back, 7 bases at V and 4 bases at J, with 11 bases in the middle. The CDR3 length is 13 residues. From germline, CDR1 is SEHNR and CDR2 FQNEAQ (reference sequence). In DNA form, the CDR3 reads TGTGCCAGCATCGGCGGGTTTTACAATGAGCAGTTCTTC. Protein product: CASIGGFYNEQFF. Based on the CDR3 plus reference TRBV7-9 and TRBJ2-1, the full variable domain is DTGVSQNPRHKITKRGQNVTFRCDPISEHNRLYWYRQTLGQGPEFLTYFQNEAQLEKSRLLSDRFSAERPKGSFSTLEIQRTEQGDSAMYLCASIGGFYNEQFFGPGTRLTVL.

The J gene is TRBJ2-1, the V gene TRBV30, with D unresolved. Germline V gives CDR1 GTSNPN, CDR2 SVGIG (reference sequence). V was pared by 2 bases and J by 6 bases, with 11 bases between. The CDR3 sequence is 13 residues long. CDR3 in DNA: TGTGCCTGGAGTACCCTTAGTGGCAATGAGCAGTTCTTC. It codes for CAWSTLSGNEQFF.

J is TRBJ1-1 and V is TRBV30; TRBD1 might be the D (5 bases). The V gene's germline CDR1 is GTSNPN and CDR2 SVGIG (reference sequence). V was cut by 1 base and J by 1 base, with 13 bases left in between. The CDR3 totals 15 residues. Written as DNA, the CDR3 is TGTGCCTGGAGTGGGACGGGACTCCCGAACACTGAAGCTTTCTTT. Translating it yields CAWSGTGLPNTEAFF.

This chain links TRBV28 with TRBJ2-5, with 7 bases lining up with TRBD2. Germline loops: CDR1 MDHEN, CDR2 SYDVKM. The CDR3 consists of 17 residues. V shed 6 bases, J shed 4 bases, and the junction held 17 bases outside the gene matches. CDR3 protein: CASSTSFDGGTGETQYF. CDR3 DNA: TGTGCCAGCAGCACTTCCTTCGACGGGGGGACCGGAGAGACCCAGTACTTC.

The chain has TRBV6-1 and TRBJ2-3; 10 bases are a match to TRBD1. CDR3 length: 14 residues. The V and J ends lost 8 bases and 4 bases, in that order; junction bases with no gene match: 6. The germline gives CDR1 MNHNS, CDR2 SASEGT. CDR3 DNA sequence: TGTGCCAGCCTGGACAGGGGGTTAGCAGATACGCAGTATTTT. It yields the protein CASLDRGLADTQYF.

The chain links TRBV6-1 to TRBJ2-3; 7 positions match TRBD2. The trim removed 5 bases at V and 6 bases at J, leaving 5 bases unmatched. CDR1 MNHNS and CDR2 SASEGT come from the germline V gene. The CDR3 totals 13 residues. The CDR3 region has the DNA TGTGCCAGCAGTCCCCGGGAGGCCGATACGCAGTATTTT. Translation gives CASSPREADTQYF.

The chain uses TRBV5-1 and TRBJ2-7; D may be TRBD2 (6 bases). The ends were cut back, 4 bases at V and 3 bases at J, with 14 bases in the middle. Germline V gene lookup returns CDR1 SGHRS and CDR2 YFSETQ. The length of the CDR3 is 14 residues. This chain's CDR3 is CASSIGTANYEQYF. The CDR3 DNA reads TGCGCCAGCAGCATCGGGACTGCTAACTACGAGCAGTACTTC.

The chain carries TRBV28 and TRBJ2-7; D gene ambiguous. The CDR3 is made up of 15 amino acids. Germline CDR1 reads MDHEN; CDR2 reads SYDVKM. V lost 4 bases and J lost 6, with 19 bases in between. The chain's CDR3 is CASSSLPQIKLEQYF. The DNA for the CDR3 is TGTGCCAGCAGTTCCCTACCCCAAATAAAACTCGAGCAGTACTTC.

The chain uses TRBV2 and TRBJ2-7; 11 bases match TRBD2. CDR1 and CDR2 from the germline V gene are SNHLY and FYNNEI. With 7 bases clipped from V and 4 bases from J, the junction kept 9 bases outside the gene matches. The CDR3 covers 15 residues. CDR3 sequence reads: CASILLAGAGYEQYF. The CDR3, as DNA: TGTGCCAGCATTCTACTAGCGGGGGCGGGGTACGAGCAGTACTTC.

A single count supports this clone. The chain uses TRBV19 and TRBJ2-1, with D possibly TRBD2 on 6 matching bases. CDR1 LNHDA and CDR2 SQIVND come from the germline V gene (reference sequence). The CDR3 spans 15 residues. Trimming cost V 9 bases and J 0 bases, with 15 bases left between them. DNA of the CDR3: TGTGCCAGCGACCCAGGAGGGATCTCCTACAATGAGCAGTTCTTC. Translation: CASDPGGISYNEQFF.

The chain uses TRBV11-2 and TRBJ2-4; tentatively, D is TRBD2 (5 bases). Trimming removed 1 base from V and 7 bases from J, with 11 bases in between. The germline V gene encodes CDR1 SGHAT and CDR2 FQNNGV. The CDR3 sequence is 14 residues long. DNA of the CDR3: TGTGCCAGCAGCTTAGCCGGGTCGGGGAACATTCAGTACTTC. Protein product: CASSLAGSGNIQYF. Full variable domain (remainder filled in from reference TRBV11-2 and TRBJ2-4): EAGVAQSPRYKIIEKRQSVAFWCNPISGHATLYWYQQILGQGPKLLIQFQNNGVVDDSQLPKDRFSAERLKGVDSTLKIQPAKLEDSAVYLCASSLAGSGNIQYFGAGTRLSVL.

The chain recombines TRBV19 with TRBJ2-5; 10 nucleotides line up with TRBD1. Germline V gene sequence: CDR1 LNHDA, CDR2 SQIVND (reference sequence). The CDR3 contains 13 residues. V shed 6 bases, J shed 4 bases, and the junction held 2 bases outside the gene matches. CDR3 sequence (DNA): TGTGCCAGTAGCGGGACAGGGGCAGAGACCCAGTACTTC. Protein product: CASSGTGAETQYF.

CDR3 nucleotide sequence: TGTGCCAGCAGTTTATGGGGACAGGGTGGTACAGATACGCAGTATTTT. This translates into CASSLWGQGGTDTQYF. The chain is built from TRBV28 and TRBJ2-3, with 9 bases fitting TRBD1. The length of the CDR3 is 16 residues. V lost 0 bases, J lost 3 bases, and 4 bases stayed unmatched. CDR1 is MDHEN and CDR2 is SYDVKM in the germline V gene.

This sequence joins TRBV29-1 and TRBJ2-2, with TRBD2 matching over 7 bases. Germline assignment: CDR1 SQVTM and CDR2 ANQGSEA. The CDR3 totals 12 residues. V shed 4 bases, J shed 6 bases, and the junction held 2 bases outside the gene matches. The CDR3 spells CSVGGGPGELFF. CDR3 DNA sequence: TGCAGCGTTGGCGGGGGACCCGGGGAGCTGTTTTTT.

This clone was recorded a few times. The chain is built from TRBV5-6 and TRBJ2-7; 7 bases match TRBD1. Germline V gene lookup returns CDR1 SGHDT and CDR2 YYEEEE. CDR3 size: 12 residues. The trim removed 0 bases at V and 9 bases at J, leaving 3 bases unmatched. This CDR3 reads CASSLERDRQYF. The CDR3 nucleotides are TGTGCCAGCAGCTTGGAGAGGGACAGGCAGTACTTC.

Here the CDR3 DNA reads TGTGCTAGTGCACCGGGACAGGGATCGGCCACCGGGGAGCTGTTTTTT. This sequence encodes CASAPGQGSATGELFF. This chain connects TRBV12-5 to TRBJ2-2; TRBD1 agrees at 9 bases. CDR1 is LGHNT and CDR2 is FRNRAP in the germline V gene. The CDR3 runs to 16 residues. V lost 7 bases to trimming and J lost 4 bases; unmatched junction nucleotides: 10.

V is TRBV5-1 and J is TRBJ2-1; 8 positions match TRBD2. After removal of 2 bases from V and 3 bases from J, the junction contained 4 bases not matched to a gene. This CDR3 has 15 residues. In germline, CDR1 is SGHRS, CDR2 YFSETQ. The CDR3 DNA reads TGCGCCAGCAGCTTAGCTAGCGGGTTCTACAATGAGCAGTTCTTC. This gives the protein CASSLASGFYNEQFF.

This clone was seen more than once but under ten times. The chain has TRBV9 and TRBJ2-3; no reliable D call. This CDR3 is 16 amino acids long. Germline lookup yields CDR1 SGDLS and CDR2 YYNGEE. V lost 3 bases and J lost 7, with 21 bases in between. For the CDR3, the DNA is TGTGCCAGCAGCGATCACAGTAGACCCCCCGGAAATACGCAGTATTTT. This gives the protein CASSDHSRPPGNTQYF.